This T cell receptor (beta chain) was sequenced during a study of T cells in Graves' hyperthyroidism and ophthalmopathy. The CDR3 extends over 17 amino acids. CDR1 SEHNR and CDR2 FQNEAQ come from the germline V gene (reference sequence). Trimming removed 4 bases at V and 4 bases at J, with 23 bases between. This clonotype has at least ten counts. Among the patients, aged 18 to 65, hyperthyroidism was newly diagnosed and had lasted under 2 months. The investigators amplified TCR beta CDR3 regions from RNA transcripts. First-round RT-PCR targeting the TCR CDR3 was performed with the HTBI primer set. MiXCR was run by TCRdb on the multiplex PCR reads, yielding one entry per CDR3 protein. This table has about 400,000 distinct CDR3 sequences, 15% to 17% appearing once.

The chain couples TRBV7-9 to TRBJ2-7; TRBD1 is a possible D gene (6 bases). This clonotype was sampled from a woman between 18 and 29 years old with Graves' hyperthyroidism. Sequencing was carried out using blood. The CDR3 region is CASSSPRADQGFYEQYF. CDR3 DNA: TGTGCCAGCAGCTCCCCGAGAGCGGACCAGGGGTTTTACGAGCAGTACTTC. Drawing the rest from reference TRBV7-9 and TRBJ2-7, the complete variable domain is DTGVSQNPRHKITKRGQNVTFRCDPISEHNRLYWYRQTLGQGPEFLTYFQNEAQLEKSRLLSDRFSAERPKGSFSTLEIQRTEQGDSAMYLCASSSPRADQGFYEQYFGPGTRLTVT.